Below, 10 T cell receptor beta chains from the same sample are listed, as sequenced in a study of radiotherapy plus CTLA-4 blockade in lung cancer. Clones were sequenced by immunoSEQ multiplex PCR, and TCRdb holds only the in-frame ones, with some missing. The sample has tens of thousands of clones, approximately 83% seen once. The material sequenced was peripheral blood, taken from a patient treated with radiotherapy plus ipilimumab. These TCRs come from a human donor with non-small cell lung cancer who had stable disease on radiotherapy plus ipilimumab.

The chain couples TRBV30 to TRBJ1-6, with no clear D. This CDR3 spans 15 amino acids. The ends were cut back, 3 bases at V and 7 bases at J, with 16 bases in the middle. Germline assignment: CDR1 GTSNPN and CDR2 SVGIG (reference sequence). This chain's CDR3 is CAWSGPRTLNSPLHF. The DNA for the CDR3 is TGTGCCTGGAGCGGGCCCCGGACTTTAAATTCACCCCTCCACTTT.

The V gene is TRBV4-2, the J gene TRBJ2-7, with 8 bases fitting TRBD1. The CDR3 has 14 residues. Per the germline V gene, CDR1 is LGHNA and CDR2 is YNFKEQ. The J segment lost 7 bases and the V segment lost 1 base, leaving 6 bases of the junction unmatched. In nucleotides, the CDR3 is TGTGCCAGCAGCCAAGTCCGGACAGGGCATGAGCAGTACTTC. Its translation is CASSQVRTGHEQYF.

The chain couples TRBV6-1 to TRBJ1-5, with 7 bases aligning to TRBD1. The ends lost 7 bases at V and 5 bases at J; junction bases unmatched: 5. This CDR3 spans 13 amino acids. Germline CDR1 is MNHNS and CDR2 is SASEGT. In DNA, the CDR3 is TGTGCCAGCACCTCAGGGGGACATCAGCCCCAGCATTTT. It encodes CASTSGGHQPQHF.

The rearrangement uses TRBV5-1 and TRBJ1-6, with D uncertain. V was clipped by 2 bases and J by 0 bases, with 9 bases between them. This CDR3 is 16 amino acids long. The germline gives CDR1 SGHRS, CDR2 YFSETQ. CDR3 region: CASSFLESSYNSPLHF. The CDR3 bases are TGCGCCAGCAGCTTCTTAGAGAGCTCCTATAATTCACCCCTCCACTTT.

CDR3 in amino acids: CASSPGQSINQPQHF. The CDR3 DNA sequence: TGTGCCAGCAGCCCGGGACAGTCGATCAATCAGCCCCAGCATTTT. V is TRBV6-5 and J is TRBJ1-5, with 7 positions matching TRBD1. Germline CDR1 MNHEY, CDR2 SVGAGI. This CDR3 region has 15 residues. V shed 6 bases and J 3 bases; nucleotides not matched to a gene: 8.

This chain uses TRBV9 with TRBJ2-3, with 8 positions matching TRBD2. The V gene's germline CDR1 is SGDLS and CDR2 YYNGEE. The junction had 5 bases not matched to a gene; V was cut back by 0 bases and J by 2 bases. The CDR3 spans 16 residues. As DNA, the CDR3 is TGTGCCAGCAGCGTAGACGGGAGGGCCAACACAGATACGCAGTATTTT. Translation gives CASSVDGRANTDTQYF.

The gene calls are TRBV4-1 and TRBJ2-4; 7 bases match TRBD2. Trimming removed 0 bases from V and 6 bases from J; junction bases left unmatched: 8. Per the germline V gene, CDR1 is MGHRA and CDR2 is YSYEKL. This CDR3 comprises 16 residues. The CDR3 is CASSQDWREGRNIQYF. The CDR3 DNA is TGCGCCAGCAGCCAAGATTGGAGGGAGGGCCGAAACATTCAGTACTTC.

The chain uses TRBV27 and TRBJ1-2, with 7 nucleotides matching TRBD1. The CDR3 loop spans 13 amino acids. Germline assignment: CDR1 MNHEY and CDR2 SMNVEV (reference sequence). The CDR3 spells CASGDSLNYGYTF. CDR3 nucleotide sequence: TGTGCTTCCGGGGACAGTCTAAACTATGGCTACACCTTC.

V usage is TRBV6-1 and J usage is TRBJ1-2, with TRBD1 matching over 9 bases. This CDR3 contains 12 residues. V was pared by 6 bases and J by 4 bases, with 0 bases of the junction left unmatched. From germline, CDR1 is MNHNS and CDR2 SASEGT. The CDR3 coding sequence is TGTGCCAGCAGGGGACAGGGCTATGGCTACACCTTC. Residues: CASRGQGYGYTF.

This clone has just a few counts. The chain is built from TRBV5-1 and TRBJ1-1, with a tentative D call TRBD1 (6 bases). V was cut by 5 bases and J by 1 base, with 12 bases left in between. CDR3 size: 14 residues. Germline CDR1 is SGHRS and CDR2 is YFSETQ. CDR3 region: CASSLGGRNTEAFF. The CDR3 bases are TGCGCCAGCAGTCTAGGGGGGCGGAACACTGAAGCTTTCTTT.